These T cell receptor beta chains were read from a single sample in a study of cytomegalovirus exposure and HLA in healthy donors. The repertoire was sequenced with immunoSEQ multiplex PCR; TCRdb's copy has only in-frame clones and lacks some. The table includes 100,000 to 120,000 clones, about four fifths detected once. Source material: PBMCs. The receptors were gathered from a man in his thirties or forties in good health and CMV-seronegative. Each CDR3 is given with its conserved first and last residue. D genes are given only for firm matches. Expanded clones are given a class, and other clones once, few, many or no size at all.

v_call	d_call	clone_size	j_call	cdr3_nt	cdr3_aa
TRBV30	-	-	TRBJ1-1	TGTGCCTTCGAAAGGACCTACCCAGGGACTGAAGCTTTCTTT	CAFERTYPGTEAFF
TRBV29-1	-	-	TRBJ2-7	TGCAGCGTTGGCCCGCCAGGGAAATACGAGCAGTACTTC	CSVGPPGKYEQYF
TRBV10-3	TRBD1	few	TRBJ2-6	TGTGCCATCAGTGACCCAGATGGACAGGGGGCTTCGGGGGCCAACGTCCTGACTTTC	CAISDPDGQGASGANVLTF
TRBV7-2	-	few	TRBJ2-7	TGTGCCAGCAGCTTAGTGGCGGGGCCGAGCTCCTACGAGCAGTACTTC	CASSLVAGPSSYEQYF
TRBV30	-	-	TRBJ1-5	TGTGCCTGGAGTGCGGGGGACAATCAGCCCCAGCATTTT	CAWSAGDNQPQHF
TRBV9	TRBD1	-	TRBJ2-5	TGTGCCAGCAGCGTGCAGGGGGCCGATCAAGAGACCCAGTACTTC	CASSVQGADQETQYF
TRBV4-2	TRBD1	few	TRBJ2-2	TGTGCCAGCAGCCACTCCACAGGGGGTGCGAACACCGGGGAGCTGTTTTTT	CASSHSTGGANTGELFF
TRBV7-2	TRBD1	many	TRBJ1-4	TGTGCCAGCAGCTTTGGGACAGACCATAATGAAAAACTGTTTTTT	CASSFGTDHNEKLFF
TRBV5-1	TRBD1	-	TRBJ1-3	TGCGCCAGCAGCTTAAGGCAGACAGGGACTGGAAACACCATATATTTT	CASSLRQTGTGNTIYF
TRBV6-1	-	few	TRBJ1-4	TGTGCCAGCCTACGGGGGAATGAAAAACTGTTTTTT	CASLRGNEKLFF
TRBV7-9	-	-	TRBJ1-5	TGTGCCAGCAGCTTAGGGACAGTTAGTAGCAATCAGCCCCAGCATTTT	CASSLGTVSSNQPQHF
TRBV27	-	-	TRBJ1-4	TGTGCCAGCAGAACCCTCGGGGGGATGGAAAAACTGTTTTTT	CASRTLGGMEKLFF
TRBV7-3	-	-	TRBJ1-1	TGTGCCAGCAGCCCGGAGGGTCTAGTGAACACTGAAGCTTTCTTT	CASSPEGLVNTEAFF
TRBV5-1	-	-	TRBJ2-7	TGCGCCAGCAGCTCCTTCGGAGGAGCGGAGCAGTACTTC	CASSSFGGAEQYF
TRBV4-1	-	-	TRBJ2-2	TGCGCCAGCAGCCGGGCTAGCGCTAACACCGGGGAGCTGTTTTTT	CASSRASANTGELFF
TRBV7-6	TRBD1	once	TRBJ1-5	TGTGCCAGCAGCTTAGAGACAGGGGAGGATCAGCCCCAGCATTTT	CASSLETGEDQPQHF
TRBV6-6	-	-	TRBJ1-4	TGTGCCAGCAGTTACTCAGGGGAGGAACTGTTTTTT	CASSYSGEELFF
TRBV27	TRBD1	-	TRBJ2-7	TGTGCCAGCACCAAACTAAGGACAGGGGATCCCTACGAGCAGTACTTC	CASTKLRTGDPYEQYF
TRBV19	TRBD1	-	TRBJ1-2	TGTGCCAGTAGTATCGACAGGGGGCCTGGCTACACCTTC	CASSIDRGPGYTF
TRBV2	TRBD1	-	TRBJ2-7	TGTGCCAGCAGTATACAGGGGGCGCGGTACGAGCAGTACTTC	CASSIQGARYEQYF
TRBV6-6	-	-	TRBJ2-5	TGTGCCAGCAGTAGAGACAGGCGGAGTGGAGAGACCCAGTACTTC	CASSRDRRSGETQYF
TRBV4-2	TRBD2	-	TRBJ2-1	TGTGCCAGCAGCCACGGGACTAGCGGCAACAATGAGCAGTTCTTC	CASSHGTSGNNEQFF
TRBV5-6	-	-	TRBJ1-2	TGTGCCAGCAGCTTGGCGGGGGGCCGCCTCTTCTATGGCTACACCTTC	CASSLAGGRLFYGYTF
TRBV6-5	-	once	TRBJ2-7	TGTGCCAGCAGTCGGGTTCGGGGAAACGAGCAGTACTTC	CASSRVRGNEQYF
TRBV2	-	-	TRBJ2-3	TGTGCCAGCAGCCAGGCCTCTAGCACAGATACGCAGTATTTT	CASSQASSTDTQYF
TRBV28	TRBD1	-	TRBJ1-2	TGTGCCAGCAGTTTACTACAGGGGGCGAGGGGCTACACCTTC	CASSLLQGARGYTF
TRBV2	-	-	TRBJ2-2	TGTGCCAGCAGTGATTACGACAGGAGCGCCGGGGAGCTGTTTTTT	CASSDYDRSAGELFF
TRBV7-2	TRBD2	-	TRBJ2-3	TGTGCCAGCAGCCAAAAGGGGCCAACGTGGGGGGGGTTGACAGATACGCAGTATTTT	CASSQKGPTWGGLTDTQYF
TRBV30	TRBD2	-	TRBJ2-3	TGTGCCTGGAGTCCCCTCGGCGGGGGGGCAGCAGATACGCAGTATTTT	CAWSPLGGGAADTQYF
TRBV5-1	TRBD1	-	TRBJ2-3	TGCGCCAGCATCGGGACAGGGGGCTATGATGGCACAGATACGCAGTATTTT	CASIGTGGYDGTDTQYF
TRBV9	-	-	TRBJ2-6	TGTGCCAGCAGCGCATCGGGAACTGGGGCCAACGTCCTGACTTTC	CASSASGTGANVLTF
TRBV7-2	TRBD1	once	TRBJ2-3	TGTGCCAGCAGCTTAGGCCCCGTGGGGCGACAGGGGCGCACGCAGTATTTT	CASSLGPVGRQGRTQYF
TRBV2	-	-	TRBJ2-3	TGTGCCAGCAAAAACAGCGGGAGCACAGATACGCAGTATTTT	CASKNSGSTDTQYF
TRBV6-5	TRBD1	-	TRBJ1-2	TGTGCCAGCAGTTACTCGACAGGGTCGTCCTATGGCTACACCTTC	CASSYSTGSSYGYTF
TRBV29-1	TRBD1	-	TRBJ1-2	TGCAGCGTGGACGGACAGGGCATGTGGGGCTACACCTTC	CSVDGQGMWGYTF
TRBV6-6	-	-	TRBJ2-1	TGTGCCAGCAGTCGGGGCTACAATGAGCAGTTCTTC	CASSRGYNEQFF
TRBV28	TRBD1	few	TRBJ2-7	TGTGCCAGCAGTTCCCCCTCTGGACAGGGGGCTCGGGAGCAGTACTTC	CASSSPSGQGAREQYF